This T cell receptor beta chain was sequenced for a study of OX40 agonist ivuxolimab in advanced cancers. As for the study in general: Given to patients was ivuxolimab, an agonistic anti-OX40 (CD134) antibody.

Per the germline V gene, CDR1 is MNHEY and CDR2 is SMNVEV (reference sequence). The junction had 1 base not matched to a gene; V was cut back by 6 bases and J by 4 bases. This CDR3 spans 13 amino acids. This table comes from immunoSEQ multiplex PCR, and its TCRdb copy is limited to in-frame clones, with some not included. The repertoire consists of around 74,000 clones, with 84% occurring once and the leading ten covering roughly 0.5%. The material sequenced was CD4+ or CD8+ T cells sorted from blood, taken in a trial of the OX40 agonist ivuxolimab. The clonotype originates from an adult with an advanced solid tumor such as melanoma, head and neck, liver or kidney cancer. The rearrangement joins TRBV27 to TRBJ1-5; 9 nucleotides line up with TRBD1. The CDR3 is CASRGTGNQPQHF. The CDR3 DNA reads as TGTGCCAGCAGGGGGACAGGGAATCAGCCCCAGCATTTT.